The rows below give T cell receptor beta chains drawn from one sample of a study of CD8+CD57+ T cells in acquired aplastic anemia. A single record per CDR3 protein comes from TCRdb applying MiXCR to the reads. Counted here are some 160,000 distinct CDR3 sequences, about half occurring once; the ten biggest clones make up roughly 2.9%. Sequencing input: sorted CD4+, CD8+, or CD8+CD57+ T cells (not recorded which) from PBMCs. Receptors originate from a human donor with aplastic anemia. CDR3s include the opening cysteine and the closing phenylalanine or tryptophan. The order of the fields is clone size, J gene, V gene, CDR3 protein. Part of the rows lack a size; the others show once, few, many or a class for expanded clones.

many | TRBJ1-1 | TRBV29-1 | CSGGAGQAAPPAFF
many | TRBJ1-1 | TRBV5-1 | CASSYKQDTEAFF
many | TRBJ1-5 | TRBV12-5 | CASARLSNQPQHF
- | TRBJ2-7 | TRBV6-5 | CASRTRQGAREQYF
- | TRBJ2-5 | TRBV6-1 | CASSGSLAGGPQTQYF
many | TRBJ1-2 | TRBV5-1 | CASSLEAPYGYTF
- | TRBJ2-7 | TRBV10-3 | CAIKVTGWDYEQYF
- | TRBJ1-1 | TRBV15 | CATSTKTGINTEAFF
many | TRBJ2-5 | TRBV12-3/TRBV12-4 | CASSLPGDVGETQYF
few | TRBJ1-5 | TRBV19 | CASRPRRAAGNQPQHF
once | TRBJ2-3 | TRBV14 | CASSQSGRLAGGGDTQYF
- | TRBJ2-1 | TRBV7-3 | CASSLSSGIMSEQFF
- | TRBJ1-4 | TRBV20-1 | CSARTGNHEKLFF
many | TRBJ1-4 | TRBV6-1 | CASSEYLPGHNYF
many | TRBJ2-7 | TRBV13 | CASSPLRAGMAGGSYEQYF
- | TRBJ1-2 | TRBV5-4 | CASSLKIGLSGYTF
- | TRBJ1-2 | TRBV15 | CATSRDLGIYGYTF
many | TRBJ2-5 | TRBV5-5 | CASSLDSSGKETQYF